Shown below are 27 T cell receptor beta chains from a single sample sequenced in a study of T cell repertoires in cytomegalovirus infection. TCRdb used MiXCR to reprocess the reads, holding one entry per CDR3 protein. Of some 180,000 distinct CDR3 sequences in the sample, 9.5% are singletons; the top ten hold around 4.4%. Sequenced sample: PBMCs. The source of these receptors is a human donor in good health (CMV status not recorded). Some clones in this sample may be carry-over from other donors' samples.

This clonotype was detected many times. The rearrangement joins TRBV7-8 to TRBJ1-6; 11 bases are a match to TRBD1. There are 21 residues in the CDR3. Germline loops: CDR1 SGHVS, CDR2 FQNEAQ. Trimming took 4 bases from V and 2 from J; bases not matched to a gene: 16. The CDR3 loop is CASSSLAGTGGRKTYNSPLHF. The CDR3 DNA reads TGTGCCAGCAGCTCTTTGGCGGGGACAGGGGGAAGAAAGACCTATAATTCACCCCTCCACTTT.

This clonotype was seen a handful of times. This chain links TRBV6-1 with TRBJ2-1, with D possibly being TRBD2 (6 bases). Trimming took 5 bases from V and 6 from J, leaving 20 bases between them. Germline CDR1 and CDR2: MNHNS and SASEGT. CDR3 length equals 16 residues. Here the CDR3 DNA reads TGTGCCAGCAGTAGACTACGGGACTCTCGCAGCAATGAGCAGTTCTTC. This translates into CASSRLRDSRSNEQFF.

This clonotype came up many times. The genes are TRBV12-3 or TRBV12-4 and TRBJ1-5, with D hard to call. The CDR3 extends over 14 amino acids. V lost 8 bases and J lost 5, with 16 bases in between. In DNA form, the CDR3 reads TGTGCCAGCGCGGGGATTTTGGTGGATCAGCCCCAGCATTTT. The encoded protein is CASAGILVDQPQHF.

This clonotype has ten or more counts. J is TRBJ1-6 and V is TRBV7-9, with 7 bases identical to TRBD1. V was clipped by 5 bases and J by 9 bases; unmatched bases: 7. From germline, CDR1 is SEHNR and CDR2 FQNEAQ (reference sequence). This CDR3 region has 14 residues. The CDR3 sequence: CASSPRQGGSPLHF. The CDR3 DNA reads as TGTGCCAGCAGCCCCCGACAGGGAGGTTCACCCCTCCACTTT.

In this sample, this clonotype turned up many times. The J gene is TRBJ2-2, the V gene TRBV7-8, with 15 bases lining up with TRBD2. The trim removed 4 bases at V and 1 base at J, leaving 4 bases unmatched. This CDR3 contains 18 residues. Germline V gives CDR1 SGHVS, CDR2 FQNEAQ. In DNA form, the CDR3 reads TGTGCCAGCAGCTACGGGACTAGCGGGAGGATGAACACCGGGGAGCTGTTTTTT. Translated, it gives CASSYGTSGRMNTGELFF.

CDR3 nucleotides: TGCAGCGTCCTCGGAGACCGAGGCTCCTACGAGCAGTACTTC. The encoded protein is CSVLGDRGSYEQYF. The genes are TRBV29-1 and TRBJ2-7, with D hard to call. The CDR3 has 14 residues. The germline V gene encodes CDR1 SQVTM and CDR2 ANQGSEA. With 6 bases removed from V and 0 bases from J, the gap between germline ends came to 15 bases.

The chain recombines TRBV11-2 with TRBJ1-3; D is uncertain. Germline V gives CDR1 SGHAT, CDR2 FQNNGV. Trimming took off 6 bases at V and 0 bases at J, with 6 bases between the two ends. This CDR3 contains 13 residues. CDR3 residues: CASRPPSGNTIYF. DNA of the CDR3: TGTGCCAGCAGACCTCCCTCTGGAAACACCATATATTTT. Full variable domain (missing parts from reference TRBV11-2 and TRBJ1-3): EAGVAQSPRYKIIEKRQSVAFWCNPISGHATLYWYQQILGQGPKLLIQFQNNGVVDDSQLPKDRFSAERLKGVDSTLKIQPAKLEDSAVYLCASRPPSGNTIYFGEGSWLTVV.

This clonotype occurred a few times. The gene calls are TRBV2 and TRBJ1-1; D gene ambiguous. Germline V gene lookup returns CDR1 SNHLY and CDR2 FYNNEI. V gave up 1 base and J gave up 7 bases, with 7 bases separating them. The CDR3 contains 12 residues. DNA for the CDR3: TGTGCCAGCAGTGAAGGGGGTTTTGAAGCTTTCTTT. Its protein product is CASSEGGFEAFF. The entire variable domain, with the rest obtained from reference TRBV2 and TRBJ1-1, is as follows: EPEVTQTPSHQVTQMGQEVILRCVPISNHLYFYWYRQILGQKVEFLVSFYNNEISEKSEIFDDQFSVERPDGSNFTLKIRSTKLEDSAMYFCASSEGGFEAFFGQGTRLTVV.

This clonotype was counted ten times or more. V gene TRBV6-2 or TRBV6-3 combines with J gene TRBJ2-5; a possible D gene is TRBD2 (6 bases). Germline values: CDR1 MNHEY, CDR2 SVGEGT. The CDR3 has 14 residues. Trimming took off 5 bases at V and 5 bases at J, with 15 bases between the two ends. CDR3 residues: CASSNDLEGETQYF. Written as DNA, the CDR3 is TGTGCCAGCAGTAATGACCTGGAGGGGGAGACCCAGTACTTC.

This clonotype appeared many times. This chain uses TRBV2 with TRBJ2-7, with TRBD1 matching over 7 bases. V lost 7 bases, J lost 3 bases, and 18 bases stayed unmatched. The V gene's germline CDR1 is SNHLY and CDR2 FYNNEI. This CDR3 has 17 residues. The CDR3 DNA follows: TGTGCCAGCAATTGGATGTCGACAGGGCCGGAGAGCTACGAGCAGTACTTC. Its protein product is CASNWMSTGPESYEQYF.

This clonotype was seen ten or more times. This chain joins TRBV20-1 and TRBJ1-2, with D possibly being TRBD1 (6 bases). The germline gives CDR1 DFQATT, CDR2 SNEGSKA (reference sequence). The CDR3 extends over 17 amino acids. Trimming pared 0 bases from V and 4 bases from J, leaving 21 bases between. CDR3: CSAREGDKLQGIYGYTF. As DNA, the CDR3 is TGCAGTGCTAGAGAGGGGGACAAACTACAGGGTATCTATGGCTACACCTTC.

In this sample, this clonotype turned up many times. V is TRBV11-2 and J is TRBJ1-3, with D unresolved. The CDR3 contains 16 residues. The V end lost 5 bases, the J end lost 0 bases, and 14 bases lay between the germline ends. Germline CDR1 SGHAT, CDR2 FQNNGV. The DNA for the CDR3 is TGTGCCAGCAGCCGTCAAAGTCCCAGCTCTGGAAACACCATATATTTT. Amino acids: CASSRQSPSSGNTIYF.

This clonotype was picked up many times. The V gene is TRBV7-6, the J gene TRBJ1-4, with 9 positions matching TRBD1. This CDR3 has 18 residues. Germline CDR1 reads SGHVS; CDR2 reads FNYEAQ. V lost 4 bases to trimming and J lost 5 bases; unmatched junction nucleotides: 14. CDR3 coding DNA: TGTGCCAGCAGCTCCGGTCCCGGGACAGGGAACGAGAATGAAAAACTGTTTTTT. Translated: CASSSGPGTGNENEKLFF.

J is TRBJ1-2 and V is TRBV29-1; D is perhaps TRBD1 (5 bases). Germline V lookup: CDR1 SQVTM, CDR2 ANQGSEA. V was pared by 1 base and J by 8 bases, with 11 bases between. The CDR3 sequence is 12 residues long. For the CDR3, the DNA is TGCAGCGTTGAAGTTGGCCAGGGAGGCTACACCTTC. Translating gives CSVEVGQGGYTF.

The sample holds many counts of this clonotype. The CDR3 protein is CASSLEGLYTGELFF. CDR3 coding DNA: TGTGCCAGCAGCTTGGAGGGGCTGTACACCGGGGAGCTGTTTTTT. The chain links TRBV7-6 to TRBJ2-2, with D possibly being TRBD2 (6 bases). Germline V lookup: CDR1 SGHVS, CDR2 FNYEAQ. With 3 bases removed from V and 3 bases from J, the gap between germline ends came to 11 bases. The CDR3 covers 15 residues.

The V and J genes are TRBV30 and TRBJ2-7; the D gene is possibly TRBD1 (5 bases). The germline V and J ends were trimmed by 5 bases and 1 base, with 12 bases remaining between them. Germline V gene data show CDR1 as GTSNPN and CDR2 as SVGIG (reference sequence). The CDR3 is 13 amino acids. The CDR3 region is CAWSAGKSYEQYF. CDR3 nucleotides: TGTGCCTGGTCGGCAGGGAAGTCCTACGAGCAGTACTTC.

The chain links TRBV9 to TRBJ2-5, with 11 bases that match TRBD2. The CDR3 has 16 residues. Germline V gene sequence: CDR1 SGDLS, CDR2 YYNGEE. Germline trimming cut 0 bases from V and 5 bases from J; bases unmatched to any gene: 6. The CDR3 sequence is CASSVETSGGGETQYF. Here the CDR3 DNA reads TGTGCCAGCAGCGTAGAAACTAGCGGGGGTGGCGAGACCCAGTACTTC. The complete variable domain, with remaining parts taken from reference TRBV9 and TRBJ2-5, reads DSGVTQTPKHLITATGQRVTLRCSPRSGDLSVYWYQQSLDQGLQFLIQYYNGEERAKGNILERFSAQQFPDLHSELNLSSLELGDSALYFCASSVETSGGGETQYFGPGTRLLVL.

This clonotype was found many times. J is TRBJ2-7 and V is TRBV7-8; no firm D call. The germline gives CDR1 SGHVS, CDR2 FQNEAQ. This CDR3 region has 12 residues. V was clipped by 5 bases and J by 8 bases, with 13 bases between them. CDR3 in amino acids: CASSPNDWKQYF. The CDR3 region has the DNA TGTGCCAGCAGCCCCAACGACTGGAAGCAGTACTTC.

The sample holds many counts of this clonotype. V and J are TRBV20-1 and TRBJ2-3, with 12 bases identical to TRBD2. Looked up from germline, CDR1 is DFQATT and CDR2 is SNEGSKA (reference sequence). This CDR3 spans 14 amino acids. The CDR3 protein is CRVRLAGAQETQYF. The CDR3 bases are TGCAGGGTGCGACTAGCGGGAGCTCAGGAGACGCAGTATTTT.

This clonotype was observed a handful of times. This sequence joins TRBV11-2 and TRBJ2-1, with 10 bases matching TRBD2. The CDR3 is made up of 17 amino acids. CDR1 and CDR2 from the germline V gene are SGHAT and FQNNGV. V lost 6 bases to trimming and J lost 0 bases; unmatched junction nucleotides: 8. CDR3 sequence: CASRRLAGESSYNEQFF. The CDR3 bases are TGTGCCAGCAGGAGGCTAGCGGGGGAAAGCTCCTACAATGAGCAGTTCTTC.

Many counts were recorded for this clonotype. The chain employs TRBV7-2 and TRBJ2-7, with 7 nucleotides matching TRBD1. V dropped 6 bases and J dropped 0; count of bases not matched to a gene: 8. The CDR3 runs to 15 residues. Germline CDR1 SGHTA, CDR2 FQGNSA. CDR3 DNA: TGTGCCAGCAGTACGAACGGACAGGTCTCCTACGAGCAGTACTTC. As protein: CASSTNGQVSYEQYF.

J is TRBJ1-3 and V is TRBV30, with D possibly TRBD1 on 5 matching bases. Trimming removed 0 bases at V and 2 bases at J, with 11 bases between. CDR1 and CDR2 (germline): GTSNPN, SVGIG (reference sequence). The CDR3 is 15 residues long. This CDR3 is CAWSVRGGTGNTIYF. In DNA form, the CDR3 reads TGTGCCTGGAGTGTACGTGGGGGGACTGGAAACACCATATATTTT.

This clonotype occurred many times. This chain links TRBV7-2 with TRBJ1-3; possibly TRBD1 for D (5 bases). The germline V gene has CDR1 SGHTA and CDR2 FQGNSA. V lost 1 base to trimming and J lost 10 bases, with 8 bases between them. The CDR3 sequence is 12 residues long. CDR3 region: CASSLDQGTIYF. The DNA for the CDR3 is TGTGCCAGCAGCTTAGATCAGGGAACCATATATTTT.

Notes on this clonotype: Relative to the germline gene, one junction end is altered; a read error may explain this. The rearrangement uses TRBV7-2 and TRBJ1-6; no firm D call. This CDR3 has 16 residues. CDR1 is SGHTA, CDR2 FQGNSA, per germline. The DNA for the CDR3 is TGTGCCGGCAGCTTAGCGTCAGGCTCCTATAATTCACCCCTCCACTTT. Protein product: CAGSLASGSYNSPLHF.

This clonotype occurred many times. This chain links TRBV29-1 with TRBJ2-5; TRBD1 is a possible D gene (5 bases). Germline CDR1 reads SQVTM; CDR2 reads ANQGSEA. This CDR3 comprises 16 residues. The V gene lost 6 bases and the J gene lost 4 bases, with 24 bases spanning the gap. CDR3 region: CSVGFASWGSLETQYF. CDR3 in DNA: TGCAGCGTGGGTTTTGCGTCGTGGGGCTCCTTAGAGACCCAGTACTTC.

This clonotype was recorded a few times. This chain joins TRBV19 and TRBJ1-5; D not resolved. This CDR3 is 20 amino acids long. The V gene lost 4 bases and the J gene lost 0 bases, with 25 bases spanning the gap. In germline, CDR1 is LNHDA, CDR2 SQIVND (reference sequence). The CDR3 here is CASSTGPEQAHVYSNQPQHF. Here the CDR3 DNA reads TGTGCCAGTAGTACAGGACCTGAGCAGGCGCACGTTTATAGCAATCAGCCCCAGCATTTT.

The CDR3 region has the DNA TGTGCCTGGACGCCTAGGACGGACTATGGCTACACCTTC. It specifies CAWTPRTDYGYTF. This chain links TRBV30 with TRBJ1-2; D is unresolved. The CDR3 is 13 residues long. Trimming removed 4 bases from V and 3 bases from J, with 12 bases in between. Germline-derived CDR1 and CDR2 are GTSNPN and SVGIG (reference sequence).